This TCR beta chain was profiled in a study of T cells in Graves' hyperthyroidism and ophthalmopathy. TCR beta CDR3 regions were amplified from RNA transcripts. Researchers ran a first-round RT-PCR on the TCR CDR3 using the HTBI primer set. MiXCR, run by TCRdb on the multiplex PCR reads, gives a single entry per CDR3 protein. The table shows roughly 720,000 distinct CDR3 sequences, with 17% occurring only once. This clonotype showed up many times. Its antigen is as yet unknown. Those with hyperthyroidism were 18 to 65 years old, newly diagnosed, and ill for under 2 months. For the diagnoses, clinical symptoms, serum thyroxine and TRAb, thyroid ultrasound and orbital computed tomography were used. Findings and caveats of the study: A 13 V-J signature model discriminated ophthalmopathy versus stable hyperthyroidism. Most clonotypes that expanded in the thyroid above 0.001 also showed up in blood.

The sample was blood. This TCR came from a middle-aged man with Graves' hyperthyroidism.

CDR3 in amino acids: CASSRIDRAQPQHF. The DNA of the CDR3 is TGTGCCAGCAGCCGGATTGACAGGGCCCAGCCCCAGCATTTT. The rearrangement joins TRBV2 to TRBJ1-5, with 7 bases identical to TRBD1. Germline trimming cut 6 bases from V and 7 bases from J; bases unmatched to any gene: 9. The CDR3 has 14 amino acids. Germline V gene lookup returns CDR1 SNHLY and CDR2 FYNNEI.